This is a list of T cell receptor beta chains from one sample in a study of post-analysis software for immune sequencing data. TCRdb reanalysed the PCR reads using MiXCR and keeps one entry per CDR3 protein. In the table there are 350,000 to 450,000 distinct CDR3 sequences, around 37% of which are singletons. Sequencing was done on a sample of blood. The receptor set was obtained from a girl aged 10 to 17 with multiple sclerosis. The CDR3 runs from the conserved cysteine through the conserved F or W. The D gene is left open where the match is weak. Size is omitted from some rows. Given values are once, few, many or a class for expanded clones.

NA	TRBV5-4	TRBJ1-5	NA	TGTGCCAGCAGCTTGGGAGGGGGGGCGAGTCAGCCCCAGCATTTT	CASSLGGGASQPQHF
few	TRBV4-1	TRBJ1-1	NA	TGCGCCAGCAGCCAAGAAAGGTTGAACACTGAAGCTTTCTTT	CASSQERLNTEAFF
few	TRBV7-6	TRBJ1-2	NA	TGTGCCAGCAGCTCGACGGCGGGTGCTAACTATGGCTACACCTTC	CASSSTAGANYGYTF
few	TRBV7-9	TRBJ2-7	NA	TGTGCCAGCAGCCCAGGAGGAGAATACGAGCAGTACTTC	CASSPGGEYEQYF
NA	TRBV28	TRBJ2-7	TRBD1	TGTGCCAGCACCGCCGCCGGGACAGGGGGCTACGAGCAGTACTTC	CASTAAGTGGYEQYF
NA	TRBV20-1	TRBJ2-3	NA	TGCAGTGCTAGAGATATTTGGGGTAGGAGGAGCACAGATACGCAGTATTTT	CSARDIWGRRSTDTQYF
NA	TRBV27	TRBJ2-1	NA	TGTGCCAGCATCTTAGGGGATGAGCAGTTCTTC	CASILGDEQFF
NA	TRBV20-1	TRBJ2-5	TRBD2	TGCAGTGCTCGGAAGGGGGAACTAGCGGGGGGTTCCGAGACCCAGTACTTC	CSARKGELAGGSETQYF
many	TRBV4-1	TRBJ2-1	NA	TGCGCCAGCAGTCAAAGGGACCCCTACAATGAGCAGTTCTTC	CASSQRDPYNEQFF
NA	TRBV21-1	TRBJ2-7	NA	TGTGCCAGCAACTTGGACAGGGCAAGCAACGAGCAGTACTTC	CASNLDRASNEQYF
NA	TRBV29-1	TRBJ2-7	NA	TGCAGCGTTGACCCCCGGGGATCGGGCGAGCAGTACTTC	CSVDPRGSGEQYF
NA	TRBV5-1	TRBJ2-2	NA	TGCGCCAGCAGCTTTTACAACACCGGGGAGCTGTTTTTT	CASSFYNTGELFF
NA	TRBV5-4	TRBJ2-5	NA	TGTGCCAGCAGCTCAAGGTTAGGGGCCTCTGCGTACCAAGAGACCCAGTACTTC	CASSSRLGASAYQETQYF
NA	TRBV20-1	TRBJ2-3	TRBD1	TGCAGTGCTAAGACCCCCGGGACAGGGGTAACAGATACGCAGTATTTT	CSAKTPGTGVTDTQYF
NA	TRBV28	TRBJ2-7	TRBD1	TGTGCCAGCGCCGGGACAGGGGGTGAATTGGGGCAGTACTTC	CASAGTGGELGQYF
NA	TRBV28	TRBJ2-7	NA	TGTGCCAGCAGTCCCCCCGTGGCTGCAAGGTACGAGCAGTACTTC	CASSPPVAARYEQYF
many	TRBV20-1	TRBJ2-1	TRBD2	TGCAGTGCTGGCCCCGGGGGGGGCTACAATGAGCAGTTCTTC	CSAGPGGGYNEQFF
NA	TRBV6-6	TRBJ2-3	NA	TGTGCCAGCTCGGTCAGAAGTCTTGAGGATACGCAGTATTTT	CASSVRSLEDTQYF
many	TRBV7-2	TRBJ2-3	NA	TGTGCCAGCAGCCCCCAGGTTAGCAAGAGCACAGATACGCAGTATTTT	CASSPQVSKSTDTQYF
NA	TRBV12-5	TRBJ2-5	NA	TGTGCTAGTGGTTTGTCGGGGACCCAGTACTTC	CASGLSGTQYF
few	TRBV7-9	TRBJ2-1	NA	TGTGCCAGCAGCTTAGCGAATGGTTGGAATGAGCAGTTCTTC	CASSLANGWNEQFF
NA	TRBV20-1	TRBJ2-7	NA	TGCAGTGCTAGAGGTCTTAGAACAGAAACCTACGAGCAGTACTTC	CSARGLRTETYEQYF
NA	TRBV20-1	TRBJ1-1	NA	TGCAGTGCTAGAGGAGGGCAGGGCACTGAAGCTTTCTTT	CSARGGQGTEAFF